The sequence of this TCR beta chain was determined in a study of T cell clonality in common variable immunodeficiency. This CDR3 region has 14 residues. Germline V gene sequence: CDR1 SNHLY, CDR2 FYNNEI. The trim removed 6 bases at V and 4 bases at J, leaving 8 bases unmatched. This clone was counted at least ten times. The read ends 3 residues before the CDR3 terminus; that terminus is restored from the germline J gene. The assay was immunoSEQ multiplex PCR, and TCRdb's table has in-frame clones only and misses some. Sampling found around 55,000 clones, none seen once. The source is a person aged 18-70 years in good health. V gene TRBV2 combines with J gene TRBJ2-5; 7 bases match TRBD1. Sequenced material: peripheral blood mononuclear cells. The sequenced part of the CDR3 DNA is TGTGCCAGCAGCCCGAACAGGGGCGGAGAGACC. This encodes CASSPNRGGET. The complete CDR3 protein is CASSPNRGGETQYF. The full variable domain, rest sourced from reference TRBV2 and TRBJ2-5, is EPEVTQTPSHQVTQMGQEVILRCVPISNHLYFYWYRQILGQKVEFLVSFYNNEISEKSEIFDDQFSVERPDGSNFTLKIRSTKLEDSAMYFCASSPNRGGETQYFGPGTRLLVL.